This T cell receptor beta chain is drawn from a study of blood T cell repertoires in COVID-19. Study at large: Donors in the United States, Italy and Spain gave samples during acute or convalescent COVID-19. Sources were T cells, B-cell-depleted T cells, or PBMCs; the material itself was cDNA or gDNA.

V lost 4 bases to trimming and J lost 7 bases; unmatched junction nucleotides: 16. The CDR3 has 17 residues. Germline V gene lookup returns CDR1 SGHDT and CDR2 YYEEEE. This clone was seen once. Study processing details: Reference gene primer amplification gave nucleated cell count estimates. Assay: immunoSEQ multiplex PCR; the TCRdb copy retains only in-frame clones and omits some. V and J calls and clone size follow that table, whereas D and trimming were derived from the DNA. The sample has about 160,000 clones, about 93% seen once; the top ten hold 4.6%. The receptor's source is a woman in her forties or fifties with acute or convalescent COVID-19. J is TRBJ2-3 and V is TRBV5-6, with 9 bases lining up with TRBD1. The source material was peripheral blood. The CDR3 sequence is CASSAHRDRVFENTQYF. In nucleotides, the CDR3 is TGTGCCAGCAGCGCACACCGGGACAGGGTTTTCGAGAATACGCAGTATTTT.